The 3 T cell receptor beta chains below come from one sample, sequenced in a study of response to subunit inactivated influenza vaccine. TCRdb used MiXCR to reprocess the RT-PCR reads, holding one entry per CDR3 protein. The data hold some 570,000 distinct CDR3 sequences, with roughly 10% observed a single time. A further study also used this sample, focusing on T cells expressing NK-cell markers. That work contributes: TCR beta cDNA was made by 5'RACE template switching with UMIs.

This specimen was PBMCs from blood, taken on the day of vaccination. The receptors come from a man over 45 who received an inactivated influenza vaccine.

The chain recombines TRBV7-2 with TRBJ1-4; D remains unclear. Trimming cost V 1 base and J 0 bases, with 9 bases left between them. Per the germline V gene, CDR1 is SGHTA and CDR2 is FQGNSA. This CDR3 region has 16 residues. For the CDR3, the DNA is TGTGCCAGCAGCTTAGTTGCGGTTGCAACTAATGAAAAACTGTTTTTT. Translated: CASSLVAVATNEKLFF.

Only a few counts were recorded for this clonotype. CDR3 sequence: CASSLGVSTSGAYEQYF. The CDR3 DNA is TGCGCCAGCAGCTTGGGCGTATCTACTAGCGGGGCCTACGAGCAGTACTTC. The chain uses TRBV5-1 and TRBJ2-7, with 10 bases identical to TRBD2. The ends lost 0 bases at V and 2 bases at J; junction bases unmatched: 8. The CDR3 consists of 17 residues. Germline V gives CDR1 SGHRS, CDR2 YFSETQ.

The chain recombines TRBV28 with TRBJ2-5; TRBD2 aligns across 7 bases. The V gene's germline CDR1 is MDHEN and CDR2 SYDVKM. The CDR3 runs 16 residues. V lost 6 bases to trimming and J lost 5 bases; unmatched junction nucleotides: 15. For the CDR3, the DNA is TGTGCCAGCAGCCTAGGGGCGGGAGCAGTGGGGGAGACCCAGTACTTC. Protein: CASSLGAGAVGETQYF.